The source of this T cell receptor (beta chain) is a study of OX40 agonist ivuxolimab in advanced cancers. Study overall: Mean age around 60 years, range 23 to 79; roughly 82% male.

This clone was observed a handful of times. Assay: immunoSEQ multiplex PCR; the TCRdb copy retains only in-frame clones and omits some. The sample has roughly 60,000 clones; roughly 84% are singletons. Germline V gene data show CDR1 as GTSNPN and CDR2 as SVGIG (reference sequence). This CDR3 spans 15 amino acids. J lost 6 bases, V lost 5 bases, and 13 bases had no gene match. The sample was CD4+ or CD8+ T cells sorted from blood, taken in a trial of the OX40 agonist ivuxolimab. The TCR comes from an adult with an advanced solid tumor such as melanoma, head and neck, liver or kidney cancer. This chain links TRBV30 with TRBJ2-1, with 7 positions matching TRBD2. The CDR3 is CAWDVGGNPPNEQFF. CDR3 in DNA: TGTGCCTGGGACGTGGGGGGGAACCCCCCCAATGAGCAGTTCTTC. Looking up the rest from reference TRBV30 and TRBJ2-1 gives the full variable domain: SQTIHQWPATLVQPVGSPLSLECTVEGTSNPNLYWYRQAAGRGLQLLFYSVGIGQISSEVPQNLSASRPQDRQFILSSKKLLLSDSGFYLCAWDVGGNPPNEQFFGPGTRLTVL.